The rows below give T cell receptor beta chains drawn from one sample of a study of T-cell reconstitution after alpha-beta-depleted transplantation in children. TCRdb re-derived calls from the PCR reads in MiXCR, one entry per CDR3 protein. The data show some 200,000 distinct CDR3 sequences, with 8% to 9.5% seen just once and approximately 6.6% held by the top ten. Sequences were derived from PBMCs from the stem cell graft donor, sampled from the stem cell graft. The receptors here all came from a human donor who donated a stem cell graft to a child with acute lymphoblastic leukemia. The CDR3 runs from the conserved cysteine through the conserved F or W. The D gene is left open where the match is weak. Clone size is not always given. Where it is, it says once, few, many or a class for expanded clones.

NA TRBJ1-2 few TRBV29-1 TGCAGCGTCACGGGGGGCCGGGGAAACTATGGCTACACCTTC CSVTGGRGNYGYTF
NA TRBJ2-3 many TRBV5-1 TGCGCCAGCAGCTTGCTCCAGGGATCGACAGATACGCAGTATTTT CASSLLQGSTDTQYF
TRBD2 TRBJ2-1 NA TRBV5-6 TGTGCCAGCAGTGACGGGGGGAGCTCCTACAATGAGCAGTTCTTC CASSDGGSSYNEQFF
NA TRBJ1-1 many TRBV11-3 TGTGCCAGCAGCTTCCGGGACTCGAACACTGAAGCTTTCTTT CASSFRDSNTEAFF
NA TRBJ2-7 many TRBV29-1 TGCAGCGCCGCCTCGGGACGGACTTCCTACGAGCAGTACTTC CSAASGRTSYEQYF
NA TRBJ1-6 many TRBV15 TGTGCCACCGGGGGGAATTCACCCCTCCACTTT CATGGNSPLHF
NA TRBJ1-4 NA TRBV20-1 TGCAGTGCTAGTGGAGGGGCTGCTGAAAAACTGTTTTTT CSASGGAAEKLFF
NA TRBJ1-6 many TRBV15 TGTGCCACCAGCAGAGATCTGATGCTGGGGTTTAATTCACCCCTCCACTTT CATSRDLMLGFNSPLHF
NA TRBJ2-2 few TRBV20-1 TGCAGTGCTAGAGCTTGGGGGGCGCAGACCGGGGAGCTGTTTTTT CSARAWGAQTGELFF
NA TRBJ2-1 few TRBV5-1 TGCGCCAGCAGCTTGCCTTTGTTGACTGCCGACTACAATGAGCAGTTCTTC CASSLPLLTADYNEQFF
TRBD2 TRBJ2-2 NA TRBV30 TGTGCCTGTGGGGCAACCGGGACTAGCGCTACAGACGGGGAGCTGTTTTTT CACGATGTSATDGELFF
NA TRBJ2-7 many TRBV20-1 TGCAGTGCTAGTGACAGAAAATTCTACGAGCAGTACTTC CSASDRKFYEQYF
NA TRBJ2-7 many TRBV18 TGTGCCAGCTCATCGACCGACGGGGCAGGCCAAACTAAGCAGTACTTC CASSSTDGAGQTKQYF
TRBD1 TRBJ1-2 NA TRBV15 TGTGCCACCAGCAGAGAAGGGGGCAGAGCTAACTATGGCTACACCTTC CATSREGGRANYGYTF
TRBD1 TRBJ2-7 few TRBV20-1 TGCAGTGCTAGAGATAAGCGGACAGGGGGCGCGGGGCAGTACTTC CSARDKRTGGAGQYF
NA TRBJ1-1 NA TRBV10-3 TGTGCCGTTCGAACGGGCACTGAAGCTTTCTTT CAVRTGTEAFF
NA TRBJ1-1 few TRBV12-3/TRBV12-4 TGTGCCAGCAGTTTGAAGAGGGCGACTGAAGCTTTCTTT CASSLKRATEAFF
TRBD2 TRBJ2-5 NA TRBV4-2 TGTGCCAGCAGCCAAGTAGGGGAAGGGAGGGAAGAGACCCAGTACTTC CASSQVGEGREETQYF
TRBD2 TRBJ2-1 NA TRBV20-1 TGCAGTGCTAGGTCCCTAGCGGGGCTGACTTACAATGAGCAGTTCTTC CSARSLAGLTYNEQFF
NA TRBJ2-1 NA TRBV20-1 TGCAGTGCTAGCGGGGATAGATTTGGTGAGCAGTTCTTC CSASGDRFGEQFF
NA TRBJ2-5 few TRBV6-1 TGTGCCAGCAGTCCTCGGTCAGGTAGCCAAGAGACCCAGTACTTC CASSPRSGSQETQYF
NA TRBJ2-7 many TRBV20-1 TGCAGTGCTAGAATTAGGCCACTTCTAGATCCCGAGCAGTACTTC CSARIRPLLDPEQYF
NA TRBJ2-2 few TRBV11-2 TGTGCCAGCAGCTTAACAGGGATGAGAGCGAACACCGGGGAGCTGTTTTTT CASSLTGMRANTGELFF
NA TRBJ2-7 many TRBV13 TGTGCCAGCAGCATTTCAGGGGTCGAGCAGTACTTC CASSISGVEQYF
TRBD2 TRBJ2-3 few TRBV11-3 TGTGCCAGCAGCCAAGGACTAGCGGGGGGGCCGGGTACGCAGTATTTT CASSQGLAGGPGTQYF
NA TRBJ2-7 once TRBV19 TGTGCCAGTAGTCCCTCCTTGCGCCGAAACGAGCAGTACTTC CASSPSLRRNEQYF
TRBD2 TRBJ2-3 many TRBV20-1 TGCAGTGCCGCGGGGGGCCGGGGCACAGATACGCAGTATTTT CSAAGGRGTDTQYF
NA TRBJ1-1 NA TRBV15 TGTGCCACCAGGCTCGAGGCCACCTGGGGCACTGAAGCTTTCTTT CATRLEATWGTEAFF
TRBD1 TRBJ2-7 NA TRBV20-1 TGCAGTGCTCCTAATCCCTGGACAGGGGCGACCTACGAGCAGTACTTC CSAPNPWTGATYEQYF
NA TRBJ2-1 many TRBV2 TGTGCCAGCAGGGCCCCCGGGGGATCCTACAATGAGCAGTTCTTC CASRAPGGSYNEQFF
TRBD2 TRBJ2-2 many TRBV28 TGTGCCAGCAGCCCCGGACAGTCGACTAGCGGGGGGCACCTGAACACCGGGGAGCTGTTTTTT CASSPGQSTSGGHLNTGELFF
TRBD1 TRBJ2-7 few TRBV11-3 TGTGCCAGCAGCGCCGGTTGGGTACAGGGGGAATACGAGCAGTACTTC CASSAGWVQGEYEQYF
NA TRBJ2-7 many TRBV15 TGTGCCACCAGCAGAGATGACAGGCCAGTGGGCGAGCAGTACTTC CATSRDDRPVGEQYF
NA TRBJ2-6 NA TRBV13 TGTGCCAGCAGCTTAGGGACATCTGGGGCCAACGTCCTGACTTTC CASSLGTSGANVLTF
NA TRBJ1-5 NA TRBV20-1 TGCAGTGCTAGAGATCCTTGGGGGCAGACAAATCAGCCCCAGCATTTT CSARDPWGQTNQPQHF
NA TRBJ1-1 NA TRBV5-1 TGCGCCAGCAGCTTGGGGTCGGAAGCTCCGGGAGCTTTCTTT CASSLGSEAPGAFF
NA TRBJ1-2 NA TRBV5-1 TGCGCCAGCAGCCCCGAACAGAGAAGAGGCTACACCTTC CASSPEQRRGYTF
TRBD1 TRBJ2-7 NA TRBV6-2/TRBV6-3 TGTGCCACCCAAGAGGTACCGGGACAGGGGTGGTACGAGCAGTACTTC CATQEVPGQGWYEQYF
NA TRBJ2-7 NA TRBV5-5 TGTGCCAGCAGCCTTCGGGACGTATCGCAGTACTTC CASSLRDVSQYF
NA TRBJ2-3 many TRBV20-1 TGCAGTGCTACCCTTGACGGTAGCACAGATACGCAGTATTTT CSATLDGSTDTQYF
NA TRBJ1-1 few TRBV12-5 TGTGCTAGTGGTCGGGACCGGAACACTGAAGCTTTCTTT CASGRDRNTEAFF
TRBD1 TRBJ2-5 few TRBV6-1 TGTGCCAGCAGTGAACAAAGGGACAGGGGGACCCAGTACTTC CASSEQRDRGTQYF
TRBD1 TRBJ2-4 NA TRBV13 TGTGCCAGCAGCATAGGACAGGGGGATTACATAGCCAAAAACATTCAGTACTTC CASSIGQGDYIAKNIQYF
NA TRBJ1-2 few TRBV4-3 TGCGCCAGCAGCCAAGACTACGGCAGTAACTATGGCTACACCTTC CASSQDYGSNYGYTF
NA TRBJ2-3 many TRBV3-1 TGTGCCAGCAGCCAACGCACAGATACGCAGTATTTT CASSQRTDTQYF
NA TRBJ2-5 NA TRBV11-2 TGTGCCAGCAGCTTAGACTTTGGGGGACAAGAGACCCAGTACTTC CASSLDFGGQETQYF
TRBD1 TRBJ1-3 few TRBV5-5 TGTGCCAGCAGCTTATTTATAAGTCAGGGGGTCTCTGGAAACACCATATATTTT CASSLFISQGVSGNTIYF
TRBD1 TRBJ2-2 NA TRBV5-1 TGCGCCAGCGAGACAGGGACCCCCGGGGAGCTGTTTTTT CASETGTPGELFF
TRBD2 TRBJ2-3 NA TRBV20-1 TGCAGTGCTAGAGATGGACTAGCGGAGATCACAGATACGCAGTATTTT CSARDGLAEITDTQYF
NA TRBJ2-7 many TRBV5-1 TGCGCCAGCAGCTTGGGGATCCCCGCCTACGAGCAGTACTTC CASSLGIPAYEQYF
NA TRBJ2-3 many TRBV29-1 TGCAGCGTGAAAAAGACAGCCGTTTCCCTCACAGATACGCAGTATTTT CSVKKTAVSLTDTQYF
TRBD2 TRBJ2-1 NA TRBV20-1 TGCAGTGCTAGAGTTGGCGGGGGATTCTACAATGAGCAGTTCTTC CSARVGGGFYNEQFF
NA TRBJ1-1 NA TRBV5-1 TGCGCCAGCAGCCACCCTATGAACACTGAAGCTTTCTTT CASSHPMNTEAFF
NA TRBJ1-1 NA TRBV7-2 TGTGCCAGCAGCTTAAGTAGATGGGGGTCCACTGAAGCTTTCTTT CASSLSRWGSTEAFF
TRBD1 TRBJ2-1 few TRBV2 TGTGCCAGCAGCGTGAGACAGGGAAGGCCCTACAATGAGCAGTTCTTC CASSVRQGRPYNEQFF
NA TRBJ2-1 many TRBV12-3/TRBV12-4 TGTGCCAGCAGTTTGGTCCGGGACTCCCTATACAATGAGCAGTTCTTC CASSLVRDSLYNEQFF
TRBD1 TRBJ2-7 few TRBV6-2/TRBV6-3 TGTGCCAGTGCCGGGACAGAGGCCTACGAGCAGTACTTC CASAGTEAYEQYF
TRBD1 TRBJ2-7 many TRBV29-1 TGCAGCGTTGAGGGCCAGGGGGCCTACGAGCAGTACTTC CSVEGQGAYEQYF
NA TRBJ1-5 few TRBV3-1 TGTGCCAGCAGCCCTGACGAGAATCAGCCCCAGCATTTT CASSPDENQPQHF